These 21 T cell receptor beta chains share one sample of origin, sequenced in a study of identical twins. In TCRdb, the 5' RACE reads were re-called with MiXCR into one record per CDR3 protein. The sample yields hundreds of thousands of distinct CDR3 sequences, 18% seen once. The sample was also reused in another study, on T cells expressing NK-cell markers.

Sequences were obtained from PBMCs. The receptors were gathered from a young woman in good health.

This clonotype was recorded at least ten times. The chain joins TRBV12-3 or TRBV12-4 to TRBJ2-1; no reliable D call. V was trimmed by 6 bases and J by 0 bases, leaving 12 bases between them. This CDR3 is 15 amino acids long. CDR3 loop: CASSLRSSSYNEQFF. CDR3 in DNA: TGTGCCAGCAGCCTGCGTTCTAGCTCCTACAATGAGCAGTTCTTC.

This clonotype was found a few times. The chain links TRBV7-3 to TRBJ2-7, with D possibly being TRBD2 (5 bases). CDR3 length equals 14 residues. Per the germline V gene, CDR1 is SGHTA and CDR2 is FQGTGA. V lost 2 bases to trimming and J lost 5 bases, with 13 bases between them. This chain's CDR3 is CASSLGGHVNEQYF. CDR3 in DNA: TGTGCCAGCAGCTTAGGCGGGCACGTGAACGAGCAGTACTTC.

This clonotype was detected a few times. V and J are TRBV3-1 and TRBJ2-5; TRBD1 matches at 9 bases. The CDR3 covers 16 residues. CDR1 is LGHDT and CDR2 is YNNKEL in the germline V gene (reference sequence). The trim removed 4 bases at V and 0 bases at J, leaving 6 bases unmatched. Here the CDR3 DNA reads TGTGCCAGCAGCCCAGGACAGGGGACGTACCAAGAGACCCAGTACTTC. It codes for CASSPGQGTYQETQYF.

There are many counts of this clonotype. The rearrangement links TRBV20-1 to TRBJ1-1; a possible D gene is TRBD1 (5 bases). Germline CDR1 DFQATT, CDR2 SNEGSKA (reference sequence). This CDR3 is 13 amino acids long. V was shortened by 4 bases and J by 1 base, with 10 bases between the two germline ends. The CDR3 coding sequence is TGCAGTGCTACCCTGACAGCGAACACTGAAGCTTTCTTT. This translates into CSATLTANTEAFF.

The J gene is TRBJ2-5, the V gene TRBV20-1; TRBD2 matches 13 bases. The V and J ends lost 7 bases and 5 bases, in that order; junction bases with no gene match: 4. The germline V gene encodes CDR1 DFQATT and CDR2 SNEGSKA (reference sequence). The length of the CDR3 is 13 residues. The CDR3 region is CSVPLAGGETQYF. DNA of the CDR3: TGCAGTGTTCCACTAGCGGGAGGGGAGACCCAGTACTTC.

CDR3 bases: TGTGCCAGCAGCGAGACAGGGGGGCCGCGGGATACGCAGTATTTT. Amino acid sequence: CASSETGGPRDTQYF. V is TRBV2 and J is TRBJ2-3, with 9 bases fitting TRBD1. This CDR3 region has 15 residues. With 6 bases clipped from V and 6 bases from J, the junction kept 10 bases outside the gene matches. Germline CDR1 is SNHLY and CDR2 is FYNNEI.

This clonotype was seen many times. The V gene is TRBV10-3, the J gene TRBJ1-1; 8 nucleotides line up with TRBD1. The germline gives CDR1 ENHRY, CDR2 SYGVKD. The junction had 5 bases not matched to a gene; V was cut back by 8 bases and J by 0 bases. CDR3 length equals 14 residues. DNA of the CDR3: TGTGCCATCGGACAGGGCTGGTTGAACACTGAAGCTTTCTTT. Its translation is CAIGQGWLNTEAFF.

There are a few counts of this clonotype. The CDR3 region has the DNA TGTGCCAGCAGCGTGCTAGGCACAGGGGCCTACGAGCAGTACTTC. Its protein is CASSVLGTGAYEQYF. The chain uses TRBV9 and TRBJ2-7; 7 bases match TRBD1. The trim removed 2 bases at V and 2 bases at J, leaving 7 bases unmatched. CDR3 size: 15 residues. Germline loops: CDR1 SGDLS, CDR2 YYNGEE.

In this sample, this clonotype turned up many times. The CDR3, as DNA: TGTGCCAGCAGCTTATCGGGGCCCAATGAGCAGTTCTTC. It yields the protein CASSLSGPNEQFF. This chain connects TRBV7-9 to TRBJ2-1; D tentatively fits TRBD1 or TRBD2 (5 bases each). Trimming shortened V by 2 bases and J by 6 bases, and 8 bases separated the two germline ends. The V gene's germline CDR1 is SEHNR and CDR2 FQNEAQ (reference sequence). CDR3 length: 13 amino acids.

This clonotype was detected many times. J is TRBJ2-7 and V is TRBV19; unclear D gene. V dropped 5 bases and J dropped 6 bases, with 26 bases sitting between them. The CDR3 is 17 amino acids. CDR1 is LNHDA, CDR2 SQIVND, per germline (reference sequence). The CDR3 loop is CASSPQFGLLRTGEQYF. In DNA, the CDR3 is TGTGCCAGTAGTCCCCAATTCGGTTTGCTCCGGACGGGCGAGCAGTACTTC.

This clonotype has just a few counts. The gene calls are TRBV5-1 and TRBJ2-7; D is unresolved. The V and J ends lost 1 base and 0 bases respectively, with 26 bases between them. Germline-derived CDR1 and CDR2 are SGHRS and YFSETQ. This CDR3 spans 20 amino acids. The CDR3 is CASSLRVTAGPGGPSYEQYF. The DNA for the CDR3 is TGCGCCAGCAGCTTGAGAGTTACGGCAGGACCCGGTGGGCCCTCCTACGAGCAGTACTTC.

The chain is built from TRBV4-1 and TRBJ2-7, with 9 positions matching TRBD1. The ends lost 0 bases at V and 5 bases at J; junction bases unmatched: 5. The CDR3 runs to 15 residues. Germline lookup yields CDR1 MGHRA and CDR2 YSYEKL. The CDR3: CASSQEGQGRNEQYF. The CDR3 DNA is TGCGCCAGCAGCCAAGAGGGACAGGGTAGGAACGAGCAGTACTTC.

This clonotype was recorded a few times. The chain recombines TRBV12-3 or TRBV12-4 with TRBJ1-2, with D unresolved. The CDR3 is made up of 13 amino acids. Trimming took off 5 bases at V and 5 bases at J, with 12 bases between the two ends. The CDR3 DNA follows: TGTGCCAGCAGTCACCAGAGCAATTATGGCTACACCTTC. As protein: CASSHQSNYGYTF.

The chain couples TRBV7-2 to TRBJ2-7; TRBD2 aligns across 9 bases. This CDR3 is 15 amino acids long. Germline V gene lookup returns CDR1 SGHTA and CDR2 FQGNSA. J lost 6 bases, V lost 1 base, and 7 bases had no gene match. CDR3 sequence reads: CASSLDGTSLREQYF. The CDR3 nucleotides read TGTGCCAGCAGCTTAGACGGGACTAGCCTACGCGAGCAGTACTTC.

V usage is TRBV11-2 and J usage is TRBJ2-1; D unclear. V was clipped by 1 base and J by 7 bases, with 11 bases between them. The CDR3 covers 14 residues. Germline CDR1 is SGHAT and CDR2 is FQNNGV. The CDR3 protein is CASSLVDVLNEQFF. The CDR3 DNA reads TGTGCCAGCAGCTTAGTAGATGTTCTAAATGAGCAGTTCTTC.

A few counts support this clonotype. V gene TRBV28 combines with J gene TRBJ2-7, with 11 bases matching TRBD2. Germline assignment: CDR1 MDHEN and CDR2 SYDVKM. The CDR3 is 16 amino acids. The ends lost 5 bases at V and 4 bases at J; junction bases unmatched: 10. In DNA form, the CDR3 reads TGTGCCAGCAGTCCGGTATTAGCGGGGGGGCCGTACGAGCAGTACTTC. It yields the protein CASSPVLAGGPYEQYF.

The V gene is TRBV12-3 or TRBV12-4, the J gene TRBJ2-3, with 10 bases fitting TRBD2. J lost 4 bases, V lost 6 bases, and 7 bases had no gene match. This CDR3 is built from 15 residues. In nucleotides, the CDR3 is TGTGCCAGCAGCCCTAGCGGGAGTCCTGCAGATACGCAGTATTTT. Encoded protein: CASSPSGSPADTQYF.

The table lists this clonotype with a few counts. The rearrangement joins TRBV12-3 or TRBV12-4 to TRBJ2-1; 11 bases match TRBD2. Germline trimming cut 3 bases from V and 0 bases from J; bases unmatched to any gene: 19. CDR3 length: 22 residues. In DNA form, the CDR3 reads TGTGCCAGCAGTTTGAATGCTCGTGGAGGACTAGCGGGTATGAGCTCCTACAATGAGCAGTTCTTC. This translates into CASSLNARGGLAGMSSYNEQFF.

This clonotype was counted ten times or more. The V call is TRBV12-3 or TRBV12-4, the J call TRBJ2-7; D gene uncertain. This CDR3 comprises 14 residues. V was clipped by 3 bases and J by 5 bases, with 14 bases between them. CDR3 loop: CASSFVVGKDEQYF. CDR3 coding DNA: TGTGCCAGCAGTTTTGTCGTAGGGAAAGACGAGCAGTACTTC.

The V gene is TRBV30, the J gene TRBJ1-1; tentatively, D is TRBD1 (5 bases). The CDR3 extends over 14 amino acids. V was trimmed by 0 bases and J by 11 bases, leaving 19 bases between them. CDR1 GTSNPN and CDR2 SVGIG come from the germline V gene (reference sequence). The DNA for the CDR3 is TGTGCCTGGAGTGTACCCTACGGGTGGGGGTTCGCTTTCTTT. It codes for CAWSVPYGWGFAFF.

Only a few counts were recorded for this clonotype. The chain is built from TRBV5-1 and TRBJ1-2; the D gene is possibly TRBD1 (5 bases). The CDR3 covers 18 residues. Per the germline V gene, CDR1 is SGHRS and CDR2 is YFSETQ. V was pared by 4 bases and J by 2 bases, with 24 bases between. This CDR3 is CASSPKSGTATGNYGYTF. The CDR3 nucleotides are TGCGCCAGCAGCCCAAAATCCGGGACGGCAACTGGGAACTATGGCTACACCTTC.